This T cell receptor beta chain was sequenced during a study of identical twins. Template switching added a universal primer site, and cDNA bore unique molecular identifiers. TCRdb fed the 5' RACE reads into MiXCR, producing one record per CDR3 protein. Of some 690,000 distinct CDR3 sequences in the sample, around 21% are singletons; the top ten hold roughly 4.3%. Germline V gene data show CDR1 as LGHNA and CDR2 as YSLEER. CDR3 length equals 16 residues. Trimming cost V 1 base and J 3 bases, with 13 bases left between them. This clonotype was picked up many times. These data also featured in a second study, about T cells expressing NK-cell markers. Per that paper: Sorted CD3+CD56+NKG2C+, CD3+CD56+NKG2C- and CD3+CD56-NKG2C+ T cells supplied TCR beta repertoires. Seven HCMV-seropositive donors and one seronegative donor made up the eight sequenced donors. Similarly, these clonotypes led the CD3+CD56-NKG2C+ fraction as well in a few donors.

Sequenced sample: PBMCs. This clonotype was obtained from a woman in her late teens or twenties in good health. This chain links TRBV4-3 with TRBJ2-1, with D perhaps TRBD2 (5 bases). The CDR3 protein is CASSQVAGKVYNEQFF. Written as DNA, the CDR3 is TGCGCCAGCAGCCAAGTGGCGGGTAAGGTCTACAATGAGCAGTTCTTC.